This T cell receptor (beta chain) originates from a study of blood T cell repertoires in COVID-19. On the study more broadly: The cDNA or gDNA used as material had been derived from T cells, B-cell-depleted T cells, or PBMCs.

Libraries were prepared by immunoSEQ multiplex PCR; TCRdb keeps only in-frame clonotypes and omits some of them. The data contain approximately 100,000 clones, roughly 89% of them singletons. CDR1 and CDR2 from the germline V gene are SGHRS and YFSETQ. The V and J ends lost 0 bases and 4 bases respectively, with 11 bases between them. The CDR3 totals 15 residues. Worth noting for this clone: Distinct nucleotide sequences in the sample also encode this CDR3.

The rearrangement links TRBV5-1 to TRBJ2-1; TRBD2 might be the D (6 bases). The sample was peripheral blood. This receptor was taken from a man in his 70s with acute or convalescent COVID-19. CDR3 protein: CASSLAGGEYNEQFF. The CDR3 DNA is TGCGCCAGCAGCTTGGCGGGCGGGGAATACAATGAGCAGTTCTTC.